These 10 T cell receptor beta chains share one sample of origin, sequenced in a study of tumor-infiltrating lymphocytes in localized non-small cell lung cancer. Sequencing was performed with immunoSEQ multiplex PCR; in TCRdb, only in-frame clones are kept and a portion is missing. The sample includes 12,000 or so clones, roughly 84% of them seen just once. The sample taken for sequencing was lung tumor tissue. These receptors came from a human donor with non-small cell lung cancer.

The chain combines TRBV5-6 with TRBJ2-1; TRBD2 agrees at 8 bases. The CDR3 extends over 16 amino acids. Per the germline V gene, CDR1 is SGHDT and CDR2 is YYEEEE. V gave up 4 bases and J gave up 1 base; unmatched junction bases: 7. The CDR3 DNA follows: TGTGCCAGCAGCCCTATGCGGGAGGCTTCCTACAATGAGCAGTTCTTC. This sequence encodes CASSPMREASYNEQFF.

This clone has a single count. Germline is not matched at one junction end, which may reflect a read error. This chain's CDR3 is CSARAGNTFF. In DNA, the CDR3 is TGCAGTGCTAGGGCCGGGAACACCTTTTTC. This chain connects TRBV20-1 to TRBJ2-7; possibly TRBD2 for D (5 bases). The CDR3 runs 10 residues. In germline, CDR1 is DFQATT, CDR2 SNEGSKA (reference sequence).

J is TRBJ1-5 and V is TRBV30; 11 bases are shared with TRBD1. V was pared by 2 bases and J by 0 bases, with 6 bases of the junction left unmatched. Germline V lookup: CDR1 GTSNPN, CDR2 SVGIG (reference sequence). The CDR3 is 17 amino acids. CDR3 in amino acids: CAWSKGTGGYSNQPQHF. The CDR3 DNA sequence: TGTGCCTGGAGTAAGGGGACAGGGGGTTATAGCAATCAGCCCCAGCATTTT.

This sequence joins TRBV4-1 and TRBJ2-7; 9 bases are shared with TRBD2. This CDR3 comprises 16 residues. The germline V gene encodes CDR1 MGHRA and CDR2 YSYEKL. After removal of 0 bases from V and 5 bases from J, the junction contained 8 bases not matched to a gene. CDR3 residues: CASSQDSRVAGDEQYF. CDR3 in DNA: TGCGCCAGCAGCCAAGATTCGCGCGTAGCGGGAGACGAGCAGTACTTC.

The chain is built from TRBV19 and TRBJ1-5, with D unclear. The CDR3 extends over 14 amino acids. Trimming pared 1 base from V and 2 bases from J, leaving 6 bases between. Germline V gives CDR1 LNHDA, CDR2 SQIVND (reference sequence). CDR3 coding DNA: TGTGCCAGTAGTATAGGGGATCGCAATCAGCCCCAGCATTTT. Its translation: CASSIGDRNQPQHF. Full variable domain (missing parts from reference TRBV19 and TRBJ1-5): DGGITQSPKYLFRKEGQNVTLSCEQNLNHDAMYWYRQDPGQGLRLIYYSQIVNDFQKGDIAEGYSVSREKKESFPLTVTSAQKNPTAFYLCASSIGDRNQPQHFGDGTRLSIL.

This chain connects TRBV30 to TRBJ2-4, with D possibly TRBD1 on 6 matching bases. The CDR3 has 14 amino acids. Germline CDR1 GTSNPN, CDR2 SVGIG (reference sequence). Trimming removed 3 bases from V and 1 base from J, with 10 bases in between. CDR3 residues: CAWSPQGAKNIQYF. In nucleotides, the CDR3 is TGTGCCTGGAGCCCCCAGGGGGCCAAAAACATTCAGTACTTC. The whole variable domain, remainder taken from reference TRBV30 and TRBJ2-4, is SQTIHQWPATLVQPVGSPLSLECTVEGTSNPNLYWYRQAAGRGLQLLFYSVGIGQISSEVPQNLSASRPQDRQFILSSKKLLLSDSGFYLCAWSPQGAKNIQYFGAGTRLSVL.

V and J are TRBV4-1 and TRBJ2-1; no definite D call. Germline-derived CDR1 and CDR2 are MGHRA and YSYEKL. The CDR3 covers 14 residues. Between the trimmed V and J ends, which lost 0 bases and 13 bases, there was a span of 16 bases. CDR3 DNA sequence: TGCGCCAGCAGCCAAGATTTCTACACATACAGACAGTTCTTC. Translated, it gives CASSQDFYTYRQFF.

This sequence joins TRBV19 and TRBJ1-5; D perhaps matches TRBD1 (5 bases). V lost 4 bases and J lost 3, with 13 bases in between. The CDR3 spans 15 residues. The germline gives CDR1 LNHDA, CDR2 SQIVND (reference sequence). CDR3 amino acids: CASSKGTVVNQPQHF. CDR3 nucleotides: TGTGCCAGTAGTAAAGGGACGGTAGTCAATCAGCCCCAGCATTTT.

This clone was recorded only once. The same CDR3 can be traced to other DNA sequences in this sample. The chain has TRBV18 and TRBJ1-1; D gene unclear. CDR1 and CDR2 (germline): KGHSH, LQKENI. V was trimmed by 2 bases and J by 1 base, leaving 5 bases between them. CDR3 size: 13 residues. CDR3: CASSPSANTEAFF. The CDR3 nucleotides are TGTGCCAGCTCACCATCCGCGAACACTGAAGCTTTCTTT.

The V gene is TRBV7-2, the J gene TRBJ2-3; no definite D call. V lost 5 bases to trimming and J lost 1 base, with 7 bases between them. CDR1 is SGHTA and CDR2 is FQGNSA in the germline V gene. This CDR3 has 13 amino acids. The CDR3 coding sequence is TGTGCCAGCAGCCCAAGCGGCACAGATACGCAGTATTTT. Translated: CASSPSGTDTQYF.